This is a list of T cell receptor beta chains from one sample in a study of T cell changes during pregnancy in multiple sclerosis. Here immunoSEQ multiplex PCR was the method, and the copy in TCRdb shows in-frame clones only, minus some. The data contain 15,000 to 20,000 clones, approximately 85% of them seen just once; the ten biggest clones take up more than 8%. This material consisted of CD8+ T cells from peripheral blood mononuclear cells, taken in the second trimester of pregnancy. These receptors came from a female donor in good health, enrolled as a control in a pregnancy study. Both conserved end residues are trimmed from each CDR3. D genes are given only for firm matches. Size is stated for part of the rows, as once, few or many counts, or as a class when the clone is expanded.

-,-,TRBV7-9,TRBJ2-2,ASSYLTANTGELF
TRBD1,-,TRBV2,TRBJ2-5,ASSRGTGVRETQY
TRBD2,-,TRBV11-3,TRBJ2-7,ASSAGGDEQY
-,-,TRBV7-9,TRBJ2-7,ASTSDSYEQY
-,-,TRBV10-2,TRBJ1-2,ASNEVATNYGYT
TRBD1,-,TRBV11-3,TRBJ2-1,ASSFTGGVHNEQF
TRBD1,once,TRBV6-6,TRBJ1-1,AGSRDRETLTEAF
TRBD2,-,TRBV7-3,TRBJ2-1,ASSQTSGGTYNEQF
TRBD1,once,TRBV15,TRBJ2-7,ATSRGDRVNEQY
TRBD1,-,TRBV27,TRBJ1-6,ASSSGQGNSPLH
TRBD1,-,TRBV9,TRBJ1-2,ASSPTPGQSYGYT
TRBD2,-,TRBV6-4,TRBJ2-1,ASSDSPGTSADEQF
TRBD2,once,TRBV4-2,TRBJ2-1,ASSTPGTSGVNEQF